Presented here are 29 T cell receptor beta chains from one specimen sequenced in a study of T cells in Graves' hyperthyroidism and ophthalmopathy. Amplification yielded TCR beta CDR3 regions, with RNA transcripts as the source. TCR CDR3 regions were first amplified by RT-PCR with HTBI primers. TCRdb re-called the multiplex PCR reads with MiXCR, one entry per CDR3 protein. This sample has 500,000 to 550,000 distinct CDR3 sequences; roughly 20% occur once, and the top ten carry roughly 29%. Sequencing used blood. The receptors originated from a young man with Graves' hyperthyroidism.

The CDR3 loop is CASSLGQGSFHYGYTF. CDR3 in DNA: TGTGCCAGCAGCCTCGGACAGGGGAGTTTTCACTATGGCTACACCTTC. The chain employs TRBV11-2 and TRBJ1-2; 9 positions match TRBD1. CDR3 size: 16 residues. The junction had 10 bases not matched to a gene; V was cut back by 5 bases and J by 3 bases. Per the germline V gene, CDR1 is SGHAT and CDR2 is FQNNGV. Combining the CDR3 with reference TRBV11-2 and TRBJ1-2 gives the whole variable domain EAGVAQSPRYKIIEKRQSVAFWCNPISGHATLYWYQQILGQGPKLLIQFQNNGVVDDSQLPKDRFSAERLKGVDSTLKIQPAKLEDSAVYLCASSLGQGSFHYGYTFGSGTRLTVV.

This clonotype was detected many times. At one of its ends the junction is not consistent with the germline gene, which may arise from a read error. This rearrangement joins TRBV6-1 to TRBJ1-1; perhaps TRBD1 as D (5 bases). This CDR3 has 13 amino acids. Germline CDR1 and CDR2: MNHNS and SASEGT. CDR3 nucleotide sequence: TGTGCCGGCAGTCAAGGGACCAACACTGAAGCTTTCTTT. Its translation is CAGSQGTNTEAFF.

This clonotype was counted many times. The V and J genes are TRBV12-3 or TRBV12-4 and TRBJ2-7, with a tentative D call TRBD2 (6 bases). CDR3 length: 15 residues. V lost 1 base and J lost 4, with 14 bases in between. The chain's CDR3 is CASSLVDSRGYEQYF. CDR3 nucleotides: TGTGCCAGCAGTTTAGTAGACTCCCGGGGGTACGAGCAGTACTTC.

This clonotype was counted only a few times. The chain couples TRBV19 to TRBJ1-1; D perhaps matches TRBD1 (5 bases). Germline-derived CDR1 and CDR2 are LNHDA and SQIVND (reference sequence). The length of the CDR3 is 15 residues. Between the trimmed V and J ends, which lost 2 bases and 0 bases, there was a span of 10 bases. In nucleotides, the CDR3 is TGTGCCAGTAGTATAATTCAGGGCTTGAACACTGAAGCTTTCTTT. Translated, it gives CASSIIQGLNTEAFF.

This clonotype was counted ten times or more. The CDR3 region has the DNA TGTGCCACCAGCAGAGGAGGTCCAGGGGTAACTGAAGCTTTCTTT. Amino acid sequence: CATSRGGPGVTEAFF. The chain links TRBV15 to TRBJ1-1, with D possibly TRBD1 on 6 matching bases. This CDR3 has 15 residues. V was clipped by 1 base and J by 5 bases, with 14 bases between them. Germline-derived CDR1 and CDR2 are LNHNV and YYDKDF (reference sequence).

The sample holds a few counts of this clonotype. A single base separates this from a much larger clone, so it may be a read error. The V call is TRBV29-1, the J call TRBJ1-1; D is unclear. The V gene's germline CDR1 is SQVTM and CDR2 ANQGSEA. This CDR3 is 11 amino acids long. CDR3 coding DNA: TGCAGCGCTGTAGAAGAAGCTGAAGCTTGCTTT. It specifies CSAVEEAEACF.

In this sample, this clonotype turned up many times. This sequence joins TRBV6-5 and TRBJ1-1; D might be TRBD1 (5 bases). The V gene lost 10 bases and the J gene lost 2 bases, with 14 bases spanning the gap. Germline V gives CDR1 MNHEY, CDR2 SVGAGI. The CDR3 extends over 13 amino acids. As DNA, the CDR3 is TGTGCCACCCGGGGGGGGGGAAACACTGAAGCTTTCTTT. Translated: CATRGGGNTEAFF.

Notes on this clonotype: A read error may account for a junction end that differs from germline. This chain joins TRBV6-1 and TRBJ2-4; unclear D gene. The CDR3 loop spans 13 amino acids. Germline lookup yields CDR1 MNHNS and CDR2 SASEGT. CDR3 sequence reads: CASSEIAKNIKYF. The CDR3 region has the DNA TGTGCCAGCAGTGAGATCGCCAAAAACATTAAGTACTTC.

This clonotype appeared many times. The gene calls are TRBV28 and TRBJ2-7; D remains unclear. The CDR3 has 12 amino acids. V was clipped by 6 bases and J by 2 bases, with 8 bases between them. Germline V gives CDR1 MDHEN, CDR2 SYDVKM. The CDR3 loop is CASSSLTYEQYF. The CDR3 DNA follows: TGTGCCAGCAGCTCGCTAACCTACGAGCAGTACTTC.

This chain connects TRBV30 to TRBJ1-2; 7 bases match TRBD1. The CDR3 contains 13 residues. The trim removed 5 bases at V and 2 bases at J, leaving 5 bases unmatched. Germline CDR1 reads GTSNPN; CDR2 reads SVGIG (reference sequence). The CDR3 DNA follows: TGTGCCTGGTGGCAGGGGGGGAACTATGGCTACACCTTC. Its translation is CAWWQGGNYGYTF.

This clonotype was detected ten times or more. The rearrangement links TRBV6-1 to TRBJ2-7, with a possible D match to TRBD2 (6 bases). CDR1 is MNHNS and CDR2 is SASEGT in the germline V gene. V was trimmed by 4 bases and J by 6 bases, leaving 28 bases between them. The CDR3 totals 18 residues. The CDR3 DNA reads TGTGCCAGCAGTGCAATACCTCGGGCGGGGACCCTAGAGGCCGAGCAGTACTTC. Translation: CASSAIPRAGTLEAEQYF.

This clonotype was counted many times. The chain joins TRBV11-2 to TRBJ2-2; unclear D gene. Trimming pared 1 base from V and 2 bases from J, leaving 17 bases between. This CDR3 spans 18 amino acids. Germline CDR1 and CDR2: SGHAT and FQNNGV. DNA for the CDR3: TGTGCCAGCAGCTTAGTCCCTCGCTCCGACTTCAACACCGGGGAGCTGTTTTTT. This sequence encodes CASSLVPRSDFNTGELFF.

This clonotype was detected many times. The chain uses TRBV5-6 and TRBJ1-1, with D possibly TRBD1 on 5 matching bases. CDR1 is SGHDT, CDR2 YYEEEE, per germline. Trimming shortened V by 2 bases and J by 6 bases, and 8 bases separated the two germline ends. The CDR3 spans 12 residues. CDR3 nucleotide sequence: TGTGCCAGCAGCTTTCTCAGGGCTGAAGCTTTCTTT. Its translation is CASSFLRAEAFF.

This clonotype was counted ten times or more. This chain joins TRBV5-1 and TRBJ1-2; D gene uncertain. V dropped 0 bases and J dropped 4 bases, with 10 bases sitting between them. CDR1 SGHRS and CDR2 YFSETQ come from the germline V gene. The CDR3 loop spans 14 amino acids. The CDR3 protein is CASSLGGRFYGYTF. The CDR3, as DNA: TGCGCCAGCAGCTTGGGCGGCCGATTCTATGGCTACACCTTC.

This clonotype was seen many times. The chain is built from TRBV27 and TRBJ1-1; 8 bases are a match to TRBD1. Germline-derived CDR1 and CDR2 are MNHEY and SMNVEV (reference sequence). Trimming took 5 bases from V and 5 from J; bases not matched to a gene: 4. The CDR3 totals 13 residues. The CDR3 region is CASSRTGWTEAFF. CDR3 sequence (DNA): TGTGCCAGCAGTAGGACAGGGTGGACTGAAGCTTTCTTT.

The chain has TRBV13 and TRBJ1-6; tentative D call: TRBD1 (6 bases). The CDR3 has 16 amino acids. CDR1 and CDR2 from the germline V gene are PRHDT and FYEKMQ (reference sequence). V was clipped by 2 bases and J by 9 bases, with 17 bases between them. The CDR3 region has the DNA TGTGCCAGCAGCTTAAGAGGGGGACCTATTCGTTCACCCCTCCACTTT. Protein sequence: CASSLRGGPIRSPLHF.

Only a few counts were recorded for this clonotype. This chain connects TRBV5-1 to TRBJ2-4; TRBD1 is a possible D gene (5 bases). Germline CDR1 and CDR2: SGHRS and YFSETQ. V was pared by 2 bases and J by 5 bases, with 8 bases between. The length of the CDR3 is 13 residues. For the CDR3, the DNA is TGCGCCAGCAGCTTAGGACACCAAAACATTCAGTACTTC. It translates to CASSLGHQNIQYF.

This clonotype was counted once. The chain has TRBV12-5 and TRBJ2-5; no reliable D call. This CDR3 region has 13 residues. Germline CDR1 reads LGHNT; CDR2 reads FRNRAP. V lost 1 base to trimming and J lost 5 bases, with 8 bases between them. CDR3 sequence reads: CASGLALGETQYF. As DNA, the CDR3 is TGTGCTAGTGGTTTGGCCCTAGGGGAGACCCAGTACTTC.

This sequence joins TRBV10-3 and TRBJ2-2, with TRBD1 matching over 7 bases. This CDR3 comprises 17 residues. The V segment lost 0 bases and the J segment 4 bases; nucleotides outside the gene matches: 8. The germline CDR1 and CDR2 sequences are ENHRY and SYGVKD. For the CDR3, the DNA is TGTGCCATCAGTGAGTCAGCGAGACAGGGAAGCACCGGGGAGCTGTTTTTT. Its translation: CAISESARQGSTGELFF.

This clonotype has ten or more counts. The V gene is TRBV27, the J gene TRBJ1-2; no clear D gene. This CDR3 is 15 amino acids long. With 5 bases removed from V and 4 bases from J, the gap between germline ends came to 17 bases. Germline V gene lookup returns CDR1 MNHEY and CDR2 SMNVEV (reference sequence). The CDR3 DNA is TGTGCCAGCAGTGTCGCCTCTACTACCAGCTATGGCTACACCTTC. Residues: CASSVASTTSYGYTF.

CDR3 DNA: TGCAGTGCTAGAGATCGGGGGGTCCCCTGGAACACTGAAGCTTTCTTT. It encodes CSARDRGVPWNTEAFF. The chain is built from TRBV20-1 and TRBJ1-1, with D perhaps TRBD1 (5 bases). The CDR3 runs 16 residues. Trimming shortened V by 0 bases and J by 1 base, and 15 bases separated the two germline ends. From germline, CDR1 is DFQATT and CDR2 SNEGSKA (reference sequence).

This clonotype was recorded at least ten times. V usage is TRBV6-5 and J usage is TRBJ2-2; D gene unclear. The CDR3 has 17 amino acids. Germline loops: CDR1 MNHEY, CDR2 SVGAGI. V was cut by 4 bases and J by 0 bases, with 15 bases left in between. Here the CDR3 reads CASSSPGPIANTGELFF. CDR3 nucleotide sequence: TGTGCCAGCAGTTCCCCAGGACCGATTGCGAACACCGGGGAGCTGTTTTTT.

The gene calls are TRBV12-3 or TRBV12-4 and TRBJ2-5; D remains unclear. The CDR3 is made up of 13 amino acids. V was trimmed by 7 bases and J by 1 base, leaving 10 bases between them. In DNA form, the CDR3 reads TGTGCCAGCAATGACGGCCTCCAAGAGACCCAGTACTTC. Its protein is CASNDGLQETQYF.

The genes are TRBV6-5 and TRBJ2-7; D possibly matches TRBD1 or TRBD2 (6 bases each). The CDR3 runs 14 residues. Trimming removed 4 bases at V and 6 bases at J, with 16 bases between. CDR1 and CDR2 from the germline V gene are MNHEY and SVGAGI. The CDR3, as DNA: TGTGCCAGCAGTTTCCTAGGCAGGGGAGGCGAGCAGTACTTC. Its protein is CASSFLGRGGEQYF.

This clonotype was counted many times. J is TRBJ1-5 and V is TRBV28, with a possible D match to TRBD1 (5 bases). The CDR3 runs 15 residues. V dropped 2 bases and J dropped 2 bases, with 10 bases sitting between them. In germline, CDR1 is MDHEN, CDR2 SYDVKM. CDR3 loop: CASSLKGGGNQPQHF. The CDR3 DNA reads TGTGCCAGCAGTTTAAAAGGAGGGGGCAATCAGCCCCAGCATTTT. The whole variable domain, remainder taken from reference TRBV28 and TRBJ1-5, is DVKVTQSSRYLVKRTGEKVFLECVQDMDHENMFWYRQDPGLGLRLIYFSYDVKMKEKGDIPEGYSVSREKKERFSLILESASTNQTSMYLCASSLKGGGNQPQHFGDGTRLSIL.

In its sample, this clonotype was seen many times. J is TRBJ1-6 and V is TRBV2; 11 positions agree with TRBD1. CDR1 is SNHLY, CDR2 FYNNEI, per germline. Trimming at V came to 2 bases and at J to 10 bases, leaving 4 bases not matched to a gene. The CDR3 has 15 residues. The CDR3 region has the DNA TGTGCCAGCAGTGAACGGACAGGGGGCCCCTCACCCCTCCACTTT. It specifies CASSERTGGPSPLHF.

This chain joins TRBV6-1 and TRBJ1-6; the D is unclear. The CDR3 consists of 18 residues. Per the germline V gene, CDR1 is MNHNS and CDR2 is SASEGT. V lost 2 bases and J 0 bases, leaving 14 bases between the germline ends. The DNA of the CDR3 is TGTGCCAGCAGTGAAACACGGACGGGAAGCTCCTATAATTCACCCCTCCACTTT. It is translated as CASSETRTGSSYNSPLHF.

This clonotype was seen many times. The V gene is TRBV10-3, the J gene TRBJ1-1, with D tentatively TRBD1 (5 bases). The germline CDR1 and CDR2 sequences are ENHRY and SYGVKD. This CDR3 contains 15 residues. V lost 0 bases and J lost 1, with 9 bases in between. The CDR3 DNA is TGTGCCATCAGTGAGTCGGTAACAGGGAACACTGAAGCTTTCTTT. It translates to CAISESVTGNTEAFF.

This clonotype was seen repeatedly, ten times or more. CDR3 in DNA: TGCAGTGCACCCGGACTAGCGGGGTTGTACGAGCAGTACTTC. Protein sequence: CSAPGLAGLYEQYF. This sequence joins TRBV20-1 and TRBJ2-7; the match to TRBD2 covers 12 bases. CDR1 is DFQATT, CDR2 SNEGSKA, per germline (reference sequence). The CDR3 extends over 14 amino acids. V was clipped by 6 bases and J by 4 bases; unmatched bases: 7.